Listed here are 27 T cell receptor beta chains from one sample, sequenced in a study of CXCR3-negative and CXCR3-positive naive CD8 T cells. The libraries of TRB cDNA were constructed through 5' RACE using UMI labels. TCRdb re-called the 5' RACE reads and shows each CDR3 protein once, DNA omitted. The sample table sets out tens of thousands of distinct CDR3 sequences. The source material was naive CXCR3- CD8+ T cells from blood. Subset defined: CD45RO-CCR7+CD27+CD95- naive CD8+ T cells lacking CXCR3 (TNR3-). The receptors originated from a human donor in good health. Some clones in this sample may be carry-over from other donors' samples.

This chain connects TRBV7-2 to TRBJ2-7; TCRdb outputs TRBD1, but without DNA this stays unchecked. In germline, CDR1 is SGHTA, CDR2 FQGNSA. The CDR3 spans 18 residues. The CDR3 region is CASSSTPPDVYRAYEQYF.

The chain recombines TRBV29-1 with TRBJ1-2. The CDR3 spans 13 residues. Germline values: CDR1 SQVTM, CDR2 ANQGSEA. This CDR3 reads CSAEDGEVGGYTF. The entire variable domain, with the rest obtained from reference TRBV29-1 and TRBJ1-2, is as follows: SAVISQKPSRDICQRGTSLTIQCQVDSQVTMMFWYRQQPGQSLTLIATANQGSEATYESGFVIDKFPISRPNLTFSTLTVSNMSPEDSSIYLCSAEDGEVGGYTFGSGTRLTVV.

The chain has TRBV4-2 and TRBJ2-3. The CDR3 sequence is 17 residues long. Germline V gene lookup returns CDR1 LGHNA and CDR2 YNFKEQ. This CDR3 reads CASSQGIGEHSPDTQYF.

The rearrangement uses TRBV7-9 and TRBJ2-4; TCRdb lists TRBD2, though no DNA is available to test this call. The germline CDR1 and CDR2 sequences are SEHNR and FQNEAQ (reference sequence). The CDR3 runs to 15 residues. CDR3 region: CASSSAGLLGNIQYF.

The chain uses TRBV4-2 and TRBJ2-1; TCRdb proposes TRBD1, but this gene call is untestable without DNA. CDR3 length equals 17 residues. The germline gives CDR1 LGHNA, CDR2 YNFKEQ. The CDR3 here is CASSRGGGTGEYNEQFF.

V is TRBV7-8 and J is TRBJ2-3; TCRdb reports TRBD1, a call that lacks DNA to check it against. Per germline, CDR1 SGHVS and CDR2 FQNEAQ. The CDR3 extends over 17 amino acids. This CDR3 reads CASSAPTGGLIADTQYF.

CDR3 region: CASSFRGSSTDTQYF. This chain joins TRBV7-2 and TRBJ2-3; as DNA is missing, the TRBD1 call by TCRdb cannot be tested. Germline CDR1 is SGHTA and CDR2 is FQGNSA. CDR3 length equals 15 residues.

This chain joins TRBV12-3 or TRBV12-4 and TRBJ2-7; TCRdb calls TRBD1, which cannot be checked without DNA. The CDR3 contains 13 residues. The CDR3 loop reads CASNPGGTYEQYF.

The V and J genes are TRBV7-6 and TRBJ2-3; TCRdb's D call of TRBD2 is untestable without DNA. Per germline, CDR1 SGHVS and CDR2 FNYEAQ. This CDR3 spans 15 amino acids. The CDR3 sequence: CASSVTSGLTDTQYF.

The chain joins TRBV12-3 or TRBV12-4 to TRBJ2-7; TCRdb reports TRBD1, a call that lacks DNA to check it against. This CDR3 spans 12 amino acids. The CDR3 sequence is CASSPGGDEQYF.

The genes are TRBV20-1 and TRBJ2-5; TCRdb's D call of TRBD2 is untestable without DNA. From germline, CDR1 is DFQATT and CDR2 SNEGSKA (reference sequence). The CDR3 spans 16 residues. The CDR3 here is CSAKMLGGGFQETQYF.

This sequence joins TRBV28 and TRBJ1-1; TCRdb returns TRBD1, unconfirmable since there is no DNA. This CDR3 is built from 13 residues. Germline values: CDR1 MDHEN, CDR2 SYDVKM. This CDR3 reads CASSFLGGNEAFF.

Here the CDR3 reads CASSVVGEFLNTEAFF. This sequence joins TRBV9 and TRBJ1-1. The germline CDR1 and CDR2 sequences are SGDLS and YYNGEE. This CDR3 has 16 residues.

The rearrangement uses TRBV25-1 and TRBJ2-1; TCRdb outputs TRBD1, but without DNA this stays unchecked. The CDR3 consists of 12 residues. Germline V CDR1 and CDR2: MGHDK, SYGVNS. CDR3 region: CASSPTGNEQFF.

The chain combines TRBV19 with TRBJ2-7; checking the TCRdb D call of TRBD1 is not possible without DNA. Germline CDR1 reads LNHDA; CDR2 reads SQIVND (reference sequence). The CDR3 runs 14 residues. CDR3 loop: CASSPGQRGHEQYF.

CDR3 region: CASRGSGSGTGELFF. This chain connects TRBV6-6 to TRBJ2-2; TCRdb reports TRBD2, a call that lacks DNA to check it against. CDR1 and CDR2 from the germline V gene are MNHNY and SVGAGI (reference sequence). The CDR3 covers 15 residues.

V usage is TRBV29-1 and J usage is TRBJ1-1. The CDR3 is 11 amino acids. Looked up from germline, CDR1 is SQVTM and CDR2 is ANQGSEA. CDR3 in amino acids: CSVEANTEAFF.

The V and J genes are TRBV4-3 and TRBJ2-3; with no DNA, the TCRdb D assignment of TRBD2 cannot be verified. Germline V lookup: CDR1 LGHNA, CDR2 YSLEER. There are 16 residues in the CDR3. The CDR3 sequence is CASSQDRVAGSDTQYF.

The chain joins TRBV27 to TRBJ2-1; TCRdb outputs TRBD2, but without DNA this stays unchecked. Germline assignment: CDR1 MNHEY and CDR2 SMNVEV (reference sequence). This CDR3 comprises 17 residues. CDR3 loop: CASSLLLAKDPYNEQFF.

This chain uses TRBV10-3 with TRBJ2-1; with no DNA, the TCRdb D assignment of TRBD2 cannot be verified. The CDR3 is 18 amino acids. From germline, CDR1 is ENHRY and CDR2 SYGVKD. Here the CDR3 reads CAISDLGLAGGFYNEQFF.

The CDR3 is CASSYYLGTTQETQYF. The chain is built from TRBV6-5 and TRBJ2-5. The germline gives CDR1 MNHEY, CDR2 SVGAGI. The CDR3 is made up of 16 amino acids.

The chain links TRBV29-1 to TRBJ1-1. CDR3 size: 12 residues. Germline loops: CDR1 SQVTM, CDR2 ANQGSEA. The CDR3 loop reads CSVVGIRSEAFF. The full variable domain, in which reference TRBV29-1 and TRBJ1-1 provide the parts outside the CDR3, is SAVISQKPSRDICQRGTSLTIQCQVDSQVTMMFWYRQQPGQSLTLIATANQGSEATYESGFVIDKFPISRPNLTFSTLTVSNMSPEDSSIYLCSVVGIRSEAFFGQGTRLTVV.

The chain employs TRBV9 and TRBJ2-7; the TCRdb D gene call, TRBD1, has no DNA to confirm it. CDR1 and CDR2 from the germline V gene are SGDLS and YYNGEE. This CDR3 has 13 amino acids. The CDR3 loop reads CASSAVDSYEQYF.

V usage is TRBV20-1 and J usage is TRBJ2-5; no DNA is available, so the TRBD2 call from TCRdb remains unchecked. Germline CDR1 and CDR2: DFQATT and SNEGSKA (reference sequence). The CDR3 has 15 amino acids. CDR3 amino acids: CSARVAGASQETQYF.

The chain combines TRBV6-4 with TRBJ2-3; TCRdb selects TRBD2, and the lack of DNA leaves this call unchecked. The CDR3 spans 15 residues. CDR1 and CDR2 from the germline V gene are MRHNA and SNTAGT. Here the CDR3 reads CASSVTSSGTDTQYF.

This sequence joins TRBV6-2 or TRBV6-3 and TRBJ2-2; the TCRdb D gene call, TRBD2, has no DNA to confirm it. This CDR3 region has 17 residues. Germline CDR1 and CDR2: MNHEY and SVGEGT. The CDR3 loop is CASSRKGLKVNTGELFF.

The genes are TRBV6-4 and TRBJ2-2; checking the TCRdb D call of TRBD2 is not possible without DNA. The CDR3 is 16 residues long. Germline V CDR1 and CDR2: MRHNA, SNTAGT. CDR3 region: CASSENSGENTGELFF.